A selection of T cell receptor beta chains follows, all from one sample in a study of blood T cell repertoires in COVID-19. Data came from immunoSEQ multiplex PCR; TCRdb stores just in-frame clones and leaves some out. Of around 63,000 clones listed, 55% to 80% are singletons. Material: peripheral blood. All receptors come from a woman in her 70s with COVID-19, enrolled during active disease. CDR3s include the opening cysteine and the closing phenylalanine or tryptophan. D genes are given only for firm matches. Clone size, where shown, is once, few, many, or a class for clones that have expanded.

CDR3 length,V gene,clone size,D gene,J gene,CDR3 DNA,CDR3 protein
16,TRBV12-1,NA,NA,TRBJ2-3,TGTGCCAGCAGCTTTGTCCTAGCGGGAGGAGGAGATACGCAGTATTTT,CASSFVLAGGGDTQYF
15,TRBV5-1,NA,TRBD2,TRBJ2-2,TGCGCCAGCAGCCAGGTCGTTAGCGGGACCGGGGAGCTGTTTTTT,CASSQVVSGTGELFF
13,TRBV12-3/TRBV12-4,NA,TRBD1,TRBJ2-2,TGTGCCAGCCGGGACAGGGAAGCCGGGGAGCTGTTTTTT,CASRDREAGELFF
15,TRBV18,NA,NA,TRBJ2-5,TGTGCCAGCTCACCTGACGGACAGACTGACGAAACCCAGTACTTC,CASSPDGQTDETQYF
16,TRBV4-1,NA,TRBD1,TRBJ1-4,TGCGCCAGCAGCCGCGACAGGGTAGTAACTAATGAAAAACTGTTTTTT,CASSRDRVVTNEKLFF
15,TRBV12-2,NA,NA,TRBJ2-7,TGTGCAAGTCGCTTAGCAGGACACGGCGGGGGCGAGCAGTACTTC,CASRLAGHGGGEQYF
15,TRBV19,NA,NA,TRBJ2-5,TGTGCCAGTAGTATCGAGCAGGGGAGGGCAGAGACCCAGTACTTC,CASSIEQGRAETQYF
15,TRBV7-2,NA,NA,TRBJ1-6,TGTGCCAGCAGCTTAATGGAGGGGTTGGAATCACCCCTCCACTTT,CASSLMEGLESPLHF
17,TRBV4-3,NA,NA,TRBJ1-3,TGCGCCAGCAGCCAGTCTAAGGCGGGGAGCTCTGGAAACACCATATATTTT,CASSQSKAGSSGNTIYF
16,TRBV11-2,NA,NA,TRBJ1-3,TGTGCCAGCAGCTTAGATACAGACCTCCAAGGAAACACCATATATTTT,CASSLDTDLQGNTIYF
14,TRBV3-1/TRBV3-2,NA,TRBD1,TRBJ1-6,TGTGCCAGCAGCCACCGGGACAGAAATTCACCCCTCCACTTT,CASSHRDRNSPLHF
13,TRBV23-1,NA,NA,TRBJ2-4,TGCGCCAGCAGTCGGCTAGCCAAAAACATTCAGTACTTC,CASSRLAKNIQYF
15,TRBV27,NA,NA,TRBJ2-1,TGTGCCAGCAGTTTAAATGGGGCCGCCTACAATGAGCAGTTCTTC,CASSLNGAAYNEQFF
19,TRBV2,NA,TRBD1,TRBJ2-1,TGTGCCAGCAGTGAAGGACAGGGGGCAACTGTTAGCTCCTACAATGAGCAGTTCTTC,CASSEGQGATVSSYNEQFF
16,TRBV11-1,NA,NA,TRBJ2-3,TGTGCCAGCAGCTTAGCGCGCGGACTAACGATAGATACGCAGTATTTT,CASSLARGLTIDTQYF
18,TRBV4-1,NA,TRBD1,TRBJ1-5,TGCGCCAGCAGCCAGGCTCTGACAGGGGGCGTTTCCAATCAGCCCCAGCATTTT,CASSQALTGGVSNQPQHF
13,TRBV2,NA,TRBD1,TRBJ1-1,TGTGCCAGCAGTGCCGGGACAGGGCGGTGGGCTTTCTTT,CASSAGTGRWAFF
14,TRBV7-8,NA,NA,TRBJ1-2,TGTGCCAGCAGCTCAAGTTACAGAATATATGGCTACACCTTC,CASSSSYRIYGYTF
14,TRBV5-1,NA,TRBD2,TRBJ2-1,TGCGCCAGCAAAGCGGGGGAAACCTACAATGAGCAGTTCTTC,CASKAGETYNEQFF
13,TRBV19,NA,TRBD1,TRBJ2-7,TGTGCCTGCTCCAACGAAGGGGGCGGCGAGCAGTACTTC,CACSNEGGGEQYF
14,TRBV18,NA,NA,TRBJ2-2,TGTGCCAGCTCACCTTGGAGGGAGACCGGGGAGCTGTTTTTT,CASSPWRETGELFF
15,TRBV27,few,TRBD1,TRBJ2-7,TGTGCCAGCAGCCACCCGGGACAGGGAAACTACGAGCAGTACTTC,CASSHPGQGNYEQYF
15,TRBV7-2,few,NA,TRBJ1-3,TGTGCCAGCAGCTTAAGGGGGGGGTGGTCGAACACCATATATTTT,CASSLRGGWSNTIYF
15,TRBV7-9,NA,TRBD2,TRBJ2-1,TGTGCCAGCAGTGCTACTAGCGGGAGGGCCTCTGAGCAGTTCTTC,CASSATSGRASEQFF
14,TRBV18,NA,NA,TRBJ1-2,TGTGCCAGCTCACCACCGGCCGACAGCTATGGCTACACCTTC,CASSPPADSYGYTF
16,TRBV9,NA,TRBD2,TRBJ2-2,TGTGCCAGCAGCGTAGGCGGGGGGGGGCCCGCCGGGGAGCTGTTTTTT,CASSVGGGGPAGELFF
14,TRBV19,NA,NA,TRBJ1-5,TGTGCCAGTAGTATACAGGGGAATGGTCAGCCCCAGCATTTT,CASSIQGNGQPQHF
12,TRBV3-1/TRBV3-2,NA,NA,TRBJ1-1,TGTGCCAGCAGCCAATACACGGGTGAAGCTTTCTTT,CASSQYTGEAFF
17,TRBV11-3,NA,TRBD2,TRBJ2-1,TGTGCCAGCAGCTCATTAAGAGCGGGACTAGTGGGGAATGAGCAGTTCTTC,CASSSLRAGLVGNEQFF
12,TRBV7-8,few,NA,TRBJ1-1,TGTGCCAGCAGCTTCCGGGGGGGAGAAGCTTTCTTT,CASSFRGGEAFF
14,TRBV27,NA,NA,TRBJ1-2,TGTGCCAGCAGTTTATCTGGGCAGAACTATGGCTACACCTTC,CASSLSGQNYGYTF
15,TRBV7-3,NA,NA,TRBJ2-2,TGTGCCAGCAGCTTAACTAGCGGCAACACCGGGGAGCTGTTTTTT,CASSLTSGNTGELFF
15,TRBV11-2,NA,TRBD2,TRBJ2-2,TGTGCCAGCAGCTTTAGCGGGGGACACACCGGGGAGCTGTTTTTT,CASSFSGGHTGELFF
16,TRBV7-8,few,TRBD1,TRBJ2-7,TGTGCCAGCAGCCGTCACCGGGACAGCCTATCCTACGAGCAGTACTTC,CASSRHRDSLSYEQYF
16,TRBV3-1/TRBV3-2,NA,NA,TRBJ2-7,TGTGCCAGCAGCCAGGAGGGGAGACCGTCCTCCTACGAGCAGTACTTC,CASSQEGRPSSYEQYF
14,TRBV7-2,NA,NA,TRBJ1-4,TGTGCCAGCAGCCCCGGCGGGGGAAGTGAAAAACTGTTTTTT,CASSPGGGSEKLFF
15,TRBV10-3,NA,TRBD1,TRBJ1-1,TGTGCCATCAGTGAGTCCGGACAGGGAGGGTTCGAAGCTTTCTTT,CAISESGQGGFEAFF
17,TRBV5-4,few,TRBD2,TRBJ2-1,TGTGCCAGCAACCCTCCCTCCGGGACTAGCGGCTACAATGAGCAGTTCTTC,CASNPPSGTSGYNEQFF
13,TRBV11-2,few,TRBD1,TRBJ2-7,TGTGCCAGCAGGCGACAGGGTCAATACGAGCAGTACTTC,CASRRQGQYEQYF
14,TRBV6-5,NA,TRBD1,TRBJ1-4,TGTGCCAGCAGCCACAGGGGCCTCGGTGAAAAACTGTTTTTT,CASSHRGLGEKLFF
15,TRBV2,few,TRBD1,TRBJ1-4,TGTGCCAGCAGTGAGGAACAGGGGACTAATGAAAAACTGTTTTTT,CASSEEQGTNEKLFF
17,TRBV10-3,few,TRBD2,TRBJ2-1,TGTGCCATCAGTGAATTAAGGGGGACTAGGTCGCCAATGGAGCAGTTCTTC,CAISELRGTRSPMEQFF
14,TRBV5-1,NA,TRBD1,TRBJ1-2,TGCGCCAGCAGCACCGGGACAGGGGACTATGGCTACACCTTC,CASSTGTGDYGYTF
15,TRBV4-3,few,NA,TRBJ1-4,TGCGCCAGCAGCCAGTCGGAGACAACTAATGAAAAACTGTTTTTT,CASSQSETTNEKLFF
14,TRBV4-1,NA,NA,TRBJ1-1,TGCGCCAGCAGCCACCCCCGCCAGGGGACTGAAGCTTTCTTT,CASSHPRQGTEAFF
13,TRBV5-1,NA,NA,TRBJ2-1,TGCGCCAGCAGGCAGCCGGGGTCCAATGAGCAGTTCTTC,CASRQPGSNEQFF
16,TRBV7-8,NA,NA,TRBJ1-1,TGTGCCAGCAGCTTAGTGGCGGGAGGGCAGTCTACTGAAGCTTTCTTT,CASSLVAGGQSTEAFF
15,TRBV5-5,NA,TRBD1,TRBJ1-4,TGTGCCAGCAGCCGAACAGGGGGGCCTAATGAAAAACTGTTTTTT,CASSRTGGPNEKLFF